This T cell receptor (beta chain) is drawn from a study of post-analysis software for immune sequencing data. This clonotype was seen only a few times. The target antigen is unknown. The library was made from cDNA and included unique molecular identifiers. Around 460,000 cDNA molecules came from about 1 to 10 million T cells. MiXCR, run by TCRdb on the PCR reads, gives a single entry per CDR3 protein. The sample holds about 500,000 distinct CDR3 sequences, over 35% seen once. Germline CDR1 MNHEY, CDR2 SMNVEV (reference sequence). The CDR3 covers 13 residues. Between the trimmed V and J ends, which lost 7 bases and 8 bases, there was a span of 12 bases. Whole-study results and caveats: Significantly decreased normalized Chao1 diversity was recorded for multiple sclerosis patients relative to controls. Patients had higher frequencies than controls of about five TRBV segments, including TRBV5-6, TRBV5-1 and TRBV20-1.

This TCR derives from a girl between 5 and 17 years old with multiple sclerosis. V gene TRBV27 combines with J gene TRBJ1-6; unclear D gene. The sequenced material came from blood. Written as DNA, the CDR3 is TGTGCCAGCACCCCTCGGAGGGATTCACCCCTCCACTTT. This encodes CASTPRRDSPLHF.